These 25 T cell receptor beta chains were all obtained from the same sample, sequenced in a study of T cell repertoires in cytomegalovirus infection. These TCRs' antigens remain unknown. TCRdb itself ran the reads through MiXCR, one entry per CDR3 protein. The profile covers about 130,000 distinct CDR3 sequences, with roughly a quarter appearing a single time and 30% to 35% taken by the ten largest. Specimen: PBMCs, sequenced either directly or after in vitro stimulation (not recorded which). The receptors here all came from a human donor in good health (CMV status not recorded). Some clones in this sample may be carry-over from other donors' samples.

This clonotype was detected a few times. This rearrangement joins TRBV28 to TRBJ1-2; D uncertain. This CDR3 region has 10 residues. CDR1 is MDHEN and CDR2 is SYDVKM in the germline V gene. V was cut by 6 bases and J by 5 bases, with 4 bases left in between. The CDR3 region is CASSQYGYTF. The CDR3 region has the DNA TGTGCCAGCAGCCAGTATGGCTACACCTTC.

This clonotype was counted many times. The chain has TRBV7-6 and TRBJ2-4; D is unresolved. CDR3 size: 13 residues. Germline V gene sequence: CDR1 SGHVS, CDR2 FNYEAQ. Trimming left V 4 bases short and J 5 bases short, with 9 bases between. CDR3 DNA: TGTGCCAGCAGCTCGGCCCCCCAAAACATTCAGTACTTC. Translated: CASSSAPQNIQYF.

This clonotype was detected many times. This chain links TRBV7-2 with TRBJ2-2; 12 bases align to TRBD2. The V segment lost 5 bases and the J segment 8 bases; nucleotides outside the gene matches: 9. The germline CDR1 and CDR2 sequences are SGHTA and FQGNSA. The CDR3 spans 16 residues. CDR3 nucleotide sequence: TGTGCCAGCAGCCAATATAGACTAGCGGGAGTTGGGGAGCTGTTTTTT. Its protein product is CASSQYRLAGVGELFF. Full variable domain (outside the CDR3, taken from reference TRBV7-2 and TRBJ2-2): GAGVSQSPSNKVTEKGKDVELRCDPISGHTALYWYRQSLGQGLEFLIYFQGNSAPDKSGLPSDRFSAERTGGSVSTLTIQRTQQEDSAVYLCASSQYRLAGVGELFFGEGSRLTVL.

This clonotype has at least ten counts. V and J are TRBV6-5 and TRBJ2-7; 10 bases agree with TRBD2. V lost 2 bases to trimming and J lost 3 bases; unmatched junction nucleotides: 4. Germline V gives CDR1 MNHEY, CDR2 SVGAGI. This CDR3 is 15 amino acids long. This CDR3 reads CASSYVGTSVYEQYF. The CDR3 DNA is TGTGCCAGCAGTTACGTGGGGACTAGCGTCTACGAGCAGTACTTC.

The CDR3 loop reads CASSLENSEFGGNEQFF. The CDR3 DNA sequence: TGTGCCAGCAGCTTAGAGAACTCCGAGTTTGGGGGCAATGAGCAGTTCTTC. The rearrangement links TRBV7-9 to TRBJ2-1; D may match TRBD1 or TRBD2 (5 bases each). CDR3 length equals 17 residues. Germline V gives CDR1 SEHNR, CDR2 FQNEAQ (reference sequence). The germline V and J ends were trimmed by 1 base and 6 bases, with 19 bases remaining between them.

There are many counts of this clonotype. The rearrangement joins TRBV19 to TRBJ1-1; D is unclear. V dropped 4 bases and J dropped 1 base, with 10 bases sitting between them. Germline loops: CDR1 LNHDA, CDR2 SQIVND (reference sequence). CDR3 size: 14 residues. CDR3 amino acids: CASSKASKNTEAFF. CDR3 DNA: TGTGCCAGTAGTAAGGCCTCCAAGAACACTGAAGCTTTCTTT.

This clonotype appeared a few times. V usage is TRBV27 and J usage is TRBJ1-6, with D hard to call. Looked up from germline, CDR1 is MNHEY and CDR2 is SMNVEV (reference sequence). Between the trimmed V and J ends, which lost 5 bases and 10 bases, there was a span of 18 bases. CDR3 length: 15 residues. CDR3 in amino acids: CASSPRSQMGSPLHF. CDR3 sequence (DNA): TGTGCCAGCAGTCCGAGGTCACAGATGGGGTCACCCCTCCACTTT.

There are many counts of this clonotype. The rearrangement joins TRBV12-3 or TRBV12-4 to TRBJ2-2; D is unresolved. Between the trimmed V and J ends, which lost 7 bases and 2 bases, there was a span of 14 bases. CDR3 length: 15 residues. The CDR3 nucleotides are TGTGCCAGCACCCTTCGGGCAGTTAACACCGGGGAGCTGTTTTTT. Encoded protein: CASTLRAVNTGELFF.

This sequence joins TRBV20-1 and TRBJ2-5, with 13 bases lining up with TRBD2. Germline CDR1 DFQATT, CDR2 SNEGSKA (reference sequence). V shed 3 bases, J shed 5 bases, and the junction held 3 bases outside the gene matches. This CDR3 has 14 amino acids. CDR3 loop: CSASGLAGEETQYF. Written as DNA, the CDR3 is TGCAGTGCTAGCGGACTAGCGGGAGAGGAGACCCAGTACTTC.

The rearrangement links TRBV7-8 to TRBJ2-7; D call uncertain. CDR3 length equals 13 residues. Trimming removed 1 base from V and 9 bases from J, with 13 bases in between. Germline CDR1 SGHVS, CDR2 FQNEAQ. The CDR3 nucleotides read TGTGCCAGCAGCTTAGGACCGGACCTCGGGCAGTACTTC. Its translation is CASSLGPDLGQYF.

The chain recombines TRBV2 with TRBJ2-2; the match to TRBD1 covers 9 bases. CDR1 and CDR2 (germline): SNHLY, FYNNEI. The J segment lost 6 bases and the V segment lost 9 bases, leaving 8 bases of the junction unmatched. The CDR3 consists of 14 residues. The CDR3 spells CASQQGAVSGELFF. CDR3 DNA: TGTGCCAGTCAACAGGGGGCCGTCTCCGGGGAGCTGTTTTTT.

CDR3 bases: TGTGCCGCAGGGGACAATTCCTACGAGCAGTACTTC. It specifies CAAGDNSYEQYF. The V gene is TRBV27, the J gene TRBJ2-7; TRBD1 might be the D (6 bases). The germline gives CDR1 MNHEY, CDR2 SMNVEV (reference sequence). The CDR3 loop spans 12 amino acids. V gave up 11 bases and J gave up 1 base, with 12 bases separating them.

As regards this clonotype: A much larger clone differs from this one at a single base, so this may be a read error. In this CDR3 the conserved last residue, phenylalanine or tryptophan, is missing, so a read error is likely. The chain combines TRBV7-9 with TRBJ2-1, with 10 bases that match TRBD2. After removal of 5 bases from V and 8 bases from J, the junction contained 9 bases not matched to a gene. The CDR3 covers 15 residues. CDR1 and CDR2 from the germline V gene are SEHNR and FQNEAQ (reference sequence). The CDR3 nucleotides read TGTGCCAGCAGCCCCGAACCTAGCGGGAGACATGAGCAGTTCTAC. This translates into CASSPEPSGRHEQFY.

The chain carries TRBV10-3 and TRBJ1-5; the match to TRBD1 covers 7 bases. This CDR3 region has 15 residues. Germline CDR1 and CDR2: ENHRY and SYGVKD. Unmatched junction bases numbered 9, after V lost 6 bases and J lost 4 bases. In nucleotides, the CDR3 is TGTGCCATCAGCCCAACAGGGGAGGGGAATCAGCCCCAGCATTTT. It yields the protein CAISPTGEGNQPQHF.

This chain uses TRBV28 with TRBJ1-2; D ambiguous. Germline CDR1 reads MDHEN; CDR2 reads SYDVKM. The CDR3 runs 17 residues. V was cut by 0 bases and J by 0 bases, with 14 bases left in between. CDR3 nucleotides: TGTGCCAGCAGTTTATGGGCACCGACTCCGGCTAACTATGGCTACACCTTC. Encoded protein: CASSLWAPTPANYGYTF.

This rearrangement joins TRBV2 to TRBJ1-5, with TRBD1 matching 7 bases. V was clipped by 1 base and J by 5 bases; unmatched bases: 8. Germline loops: CDR1 SNHLY, CDR2 FYNNEI. The CDR3 length is 16 residues. DNA for the CDR3: TGTGCCAGCAGTGAAGATGAGAGGGGGCGCTATCAGCCCCAGCATTTT. The encoded protein is CASSEDERGRYQPQHF.

This chain uses TRBV29-1 with TRBJ2-2, with D possibly being TRBD1 or TRBD2 (5 bases each). The CDR3 runs 13 residues. CDR1 is SQVTM, CDR2 ANQGSEA, per germline. V was cut by 3 bases and J by 8 bases, with 13 bases left in between. The CDR3, as DNA: TGCAGCGTTGACGTCTGGGGGTCTGGGGAGCTGTTTTTT. Its translation is CSVDVWGSGELFF.

The chain couples TRBV6-6 to TRBJ2-7; TRBD1 matches at 10 bases. Germline CDR1 reads MNHNY; CDR2 reads SVGAGI (reference sequence). The CDR3 length is 19 residues. V shed 2 bases, J shed 2 bases, and the junction held 15 bases outside the gene matches. CDR3 sequence (DNA): TGTGCCAGCAGTTACCAGCCGGGACAGGGGTTTAGTGGGGCCTACGAGCAGTACGTC. Protein product: CASSYQPGQGFSGAYEQYV.

The chain combines TRBV6-6 with TRBJ1-2, with D hard to call. Trimming removed 4 bases at V and 3 bases at J, with 9 bases between. This CDR3 region has 13 residues. Germline V lookup: CDR1 MNHNY, CDR2 SVGAGI (reference sequence). The CDR3 region is CASSFLKDYGYTF. The CDR3 DNA follows: TGTGCCAGCAGTTTCCTAAAGGACTATGGCTACACCTTC.

The rearrangement uses TRBV6-5 and TRBJ2-7; possibly TRBD2 for D (6 bases). Trimming took 10 bases from V and 6 from J, leaving 22 bases between them. The CDR3 is made up of 14 amino acids. CDR1 and CDR2 from the germline V gene are MNHEY and SVGAGI. CDR3 region: CATLQAIRLGEQYV. DNA for the CDR3: TGTGCCACGTTGCAGGCCATTAGACTAGGCGAGCAGTACGTC.

This clonotype was counted at least ten times. V usage is TRBV7-2 and J usage is TRBJ1-4; D not resolved. CDR1 is SGHTA, CDR2 FQGNSA, per germline. Trimming cost V 0 bases and J 4 bases, with 15 bases left between them. CDR3 length equals 17 residues. Here the CDR3 reads CASSLAGAAGVNEKLFF. CDR3 nucleotides: TGTGCCAGCAGCTTAGCGGGTGCAGCGGGCGTTAATGAAAAACTGTTTTTT.

This clonotype was seen more than once but under ten times. This chain joins TRBV28 and TRBJ2-2; possible D gene TRBD1, 5 bases. Germline V gene lookup returns CDR1 MDHEN and CDR2 SYDVKM. There are 16 residues in the CDR3. Trimming left V 7 bases short and J 5 bases short, with 20 bases between. As DNA, the CDR3 is TGTGCCAGCAAGTCCACCGACAGACCCGTAACCGGGGAGCTGTTTTTT. It is translated as CASKSTDRPVTGELFF.

The rearrangement links TRBV11-3 to TRBJ2-2; no firm D call. The CDR3 covers 13 residues. V lost 5 bases and J 8 bases, leaving 12 bases between the germline ends. The germline V gene encodes CDR1 SGHNT and CDR2 YENEEA. CDR3 loop: CASSPQRIGELFF. The DNA of the CDR3 is TGTGCCAGCAGCCCCCAGCGTATTGGGGAGCTGTTTTTT.

This clonotype was observed at least ten times. The chain recombines TRBV12-3 or TRBV12-4 with TRBJ2-4, with D uncertain. With 3 bases removed from V and 0 bases from J, the gap between germline ends came to 3 bases. The CDR3 consists of 13 residues. CDR3 nucleotides: TGTGCCAGCAGTTTTGGAGCCAAAAACATTCAGTACTTC. Protein product: CASSFGAKNIQYF.

This clonotype was found many times. The V call is TRBV7-2, the J call TRBJ1-4; D call uncertain. The germline CDR1 and CDR2 sequences are SGHTA and FQGNSA. The length of the CDR3 is 15 residues. The V end was cut by 1 base, the J end by 4 bases, with 10 bases between. The CDR3 coding sequence is TGTGCCAGCAGCTTAGTGCGGCAGATTAATGAAAAACTGTTTTTT. Protein: CASSLVRQINEKLFF.